Reported below is one T cell receptor beta chain. Relative to its sample, this clonotype is medium-sized (0.01 to 0.1%). Its antigen specificity is not known. Base qualities are missing; no much larger clone stands one base away. The sample originates from a study of HIV-infected patients and healthy controls (dated by TCRdb to the mid-2010s). Background for the entire study: CD4 counts were modestly but significantly increased in about 90% of the 16 patients after three months of therapy, but they remained below normal ranges. Viral load fell below detection in about 65% of the 16 patients by the second bleed and in all patients following a further year of therapy. Whether deep TCR repertoire sequencing of small blood samples from HIV patients could capture immune perturbation and reconstitution was tested in the study. Patients exhibited no overall T-cell lymphocytopenia, and total CDR3 counts per chain were not significantly different from those of controls. The CD4:CD8 ratio rose slightly, whereas CD8 counts showed no consistent shift during early therapy.

Germline trimming: 5 bases from V, 2 bases from J; junction bases outside gene matches: 10. The CDR3 sequence holds 15 residues, the cysteine and valine included. The kept DNA is CDR3 alone, 45 bases in frame from the first base. Based on the germline V gene (reference sequence), the CDR1 and CDR2 sequences are SGHKS and YYEKEE. Reverse transcription of approximately 530 ng RNA was performed with SuperScript III using primers directed against the alpha and beta constant regions. Alpha and beta chain libraries were generated separately via chain-specific third strand synthesis with multiplexing indices. In the protocol, all rearrangements within a chain were amplified with a single primer pair so that primer bias was avoided, and molecular barcodes were added to each cDNA molecule. The SP2 sequencing primer site and a random hexamer were carried on a 5' RACE adapter, to which purified cDNA was joined by T4 RNA Ligase 1. Second strand synthesis was performed with Phusion polymerase and primed from the SP2 site, and slow temperature ramps were applied to favor optimal annealing. The 12-nucleotide barcode on each molecule comprised two random hexamer sequences, both introduced before amplification and concatenated. A short first PCR added P5 and P7 adapter elements plus a second index, followed by an approximately 25-cycle amplification PCR with P5s and P7 primers. Libraries received about 26 PCR cycles in total, were quantified on a Qubit, sized on a Bioanalyzer, and diluted to approximately 4 nM. The normalized libraries were sequenced on an Illumina MiSeq using 2 x 250 paired-end kits. MinElute columns were the means by which the reverse transcription reactions were cleaned up, and the reactions were eluted into roughly 10 ul Tris-Cl. Adapter ligations ran for 23 hours at 16 degrees C and were afterwards cleaned with AMPure XP beads at a 1:1 ratio. On the study's bioinformatics: Demultiplexed FASTQ files were processed with a modified Decombinator by which V, J, insert and barcode information was output. Sequences sharing a barcode but differing from the dominant sequence were discarded as errors, and barcodes clustered at Levenshtein distance 3 were counted to estimate original cDNA molecules. Downstream analyses used R packages ineq, vegan, igraph and RCytoscape, with IMGT nomenclature and CDR3 definitions. The authors computed V gene usage over distinct sequences and counted each TCR a single time to avoid skew from clonal expansion. Within a donor, similarity networks joined unique CDR3 amino acid sequences in every case where two of them were separated by a single Levenshtein edit. Published HIV-specific CDR3s (roughly 90 alpha, approximately 660 beta) and CMV-specific CDR3s (roughly 13 alpha, around 250 beta) were assembled and queried against the repertoires. It was shown by random subsampling to size-matched repertoires that the decreased diversity of patients was not caused by their lower sequence numbers. TCRdb took the public reads, trimmed them with fastp at Q25, ran MiXCR for clone calling and kept in-frame beta chains. CDR3 protein sequences are deduplicated, and each keeps its most common genes and DNA. These V and J calls are TCRdb output, not the study's own analysis. Within this sample are about 7,800 distinct CDR3 sequences, with approximately 6.1% of them counted one time only. The top ten constitute around a fifth of the sample.

Whole blood was used without cell fractionation, so all unsorted peripheral T cells were reflected in the repertoire. For RNA extraction, an approximately 2.5 ml sample of peripheral blood was drawn into Tempus tubes. HIV-infected adults who had not yet received antiretroviral therapy and were about to begin treatment were enrolled, with the first sixteen eligible patients processed. Patients with febrile or AIDS-related illness, tumors, hepatitis B or C coinfection, immunomodulatory therapy, recent vaccination or treatment interruptions were excluded from enrollment. The TURBO-DNase kit was used to remove leftover genomic DNA, and GLOBINclear was used to deplete globin mRNA. The study collected pretreatment blood from HIV-infected patients just before antiretroviral therapy was started. The study at large found these results: The dynamics of distinct T-cell subpopulations could not be separated, and sequencing depth was restricted, because whole blood was used. Eight alpha and eight beta V genes showed significantly different mean usage between HIV-infected patients and controls. Donor HLA types were not determined in the study. Most CMV-associated CDR3s became more frequent during therapy, although their change was not significant, whereas HIV-associated CDR3s showed a significant decrease in frequency. The apparent post-therapy recovery of the Gini index in HIV-infected patients was not reproduced in size-matched repertoire data. A major limit on how widely the findings apply, in the view of the authors, was that only sixteen HIV-infected individuals were processed. HIV-infected repertoires had significantly higher mean Gini indices than controls, possibly reflecting oligoclonality. Compared with untreated HIV+ repertoires, healthy control repertoires had roughly threefold more distinct CDR3s and a higher Shannon diversity. The study cohorts differed slightly in age and sex profile, but those differences did not account for the observed differences in diversity. Alpha-beta chain pairing was not determined in the samples. MAIT cell alpha-chain CDR3s were present at high frequency in healthy controls but severely depleted in HIV+ repertoires. More CDR3s were shared between individuals among healthy controls than among HIV+ patients, as measured by Jaccard index and by the count of highly shared sequences. Unequal numbers of distinct sequences between patients and controls complicated comparisons, and size-matching overweighted rare events from HIV-infected data.

The chain is assembled from TRBV5-5 and TRBJ2-7; 7 bases in the middle match TRBD1. This sequence originates from an adult with HIV infection. The sample here was blood, taken before antiretroviral therapy. The CDR3 in this case is CASSSSGQTTYEQYV. The base sequence is TGTGCCAGCAGTTCCTCGGGACAGACCACCTACGAGCAGTACGTC.